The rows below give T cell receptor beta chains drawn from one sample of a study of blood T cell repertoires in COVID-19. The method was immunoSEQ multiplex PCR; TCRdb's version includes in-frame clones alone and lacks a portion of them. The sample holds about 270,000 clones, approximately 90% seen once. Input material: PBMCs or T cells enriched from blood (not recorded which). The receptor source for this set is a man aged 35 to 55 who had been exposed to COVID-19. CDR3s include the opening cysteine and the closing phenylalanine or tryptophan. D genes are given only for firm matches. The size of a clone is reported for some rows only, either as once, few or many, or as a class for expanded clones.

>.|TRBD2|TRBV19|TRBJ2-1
TGTGCCAGCAAACCCGCGGGACTAGCGGGAGCTGAGCAGTTCTTC
CASKPAGLAGAEQFF
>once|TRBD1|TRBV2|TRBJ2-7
TGTGCCAGCAGGGCAACCGGGACAGGGTACGAGCAGTACTTC
CASRATGTGYEQYF
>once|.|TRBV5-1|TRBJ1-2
TGCGCCAGCAGCTTGGCGGCAGGGGATGGCTACACCTTC
CASSLAAGDGYTF
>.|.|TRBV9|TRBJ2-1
TGTGCCAGCAGCGTCTCGGCGGACAATGAGCAGTTCTTC
CASSVSADNEQFF
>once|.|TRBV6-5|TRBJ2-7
TGTGCCAGCATACTTGACACCATCCTCTACGAGCAGTACTTC
CASILDTILYEQYF
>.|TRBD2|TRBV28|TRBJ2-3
TGTGCCAGCAGTTCCTTAGCGGGAGGGGCGGATACGCAGTATTTT
CASSSLAGGADTQYF
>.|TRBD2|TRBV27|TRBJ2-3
TGTGCCAGCAGCGTTAAATATAGCGGGAGGGGGACGACAGATACGCAGTATTTT
CASSVKYSGRGTTDTQYF
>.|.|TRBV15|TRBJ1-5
TGTGCCACCAGCAGAGACGCGTTTCAGCCCCAGCATTTT
CATSRDAFQPQHF
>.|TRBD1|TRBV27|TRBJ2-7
TGTGCCAGCAGTTTCCAGGGACAGGGGGGATACGAGCAGTACTTC
CASSFQGQGGYEQYF
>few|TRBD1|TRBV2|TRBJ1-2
TGTGCCAGCAGTGAAACAGGGGGCTTCGGCTACACCTTC
CASSETGGFGYTF
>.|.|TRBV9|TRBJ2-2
TGTGCCAGCAGCGCACTGGGGGGTGGCACCGGGGAGCTGTTTTTT
CASSALGGGTGELFF
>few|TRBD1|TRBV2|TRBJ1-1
TGTGCCAGCAGCGAGGACAGGATGAACACTGAAGCTTTCTTT
CASSEDRMNTEAFF
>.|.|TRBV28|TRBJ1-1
TGTGCCAGCAGTTTCGGCAGGGCCGGTATGTACACTGAAGCTTTCTTT
CASSFGRAGMYTEAFF
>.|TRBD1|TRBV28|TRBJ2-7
TGTGCCAGCAGTGGACAGGAGGATCTCTACGAGCAGTACTTC
CASSGQEDLYEQYF
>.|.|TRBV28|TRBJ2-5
TGTGCCAGCAGTTTACCCCCTCCTCGAGGAGGTGGAGAGACCCAGTACTTC
CASSLPPPRGGGETQYF
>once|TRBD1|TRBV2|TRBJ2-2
TGTGCCAGCAGAGGACAGGGAGGCGGGGAGCTGTTTTTT
CASRGQGGGELFF
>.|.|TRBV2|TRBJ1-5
TGTGCCAGCAGAGAACAGCAGGTCGGGGGTCAGCCCCAGCATTTT
CASREQQVGGQPQHF
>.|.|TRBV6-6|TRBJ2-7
TGTGCCAGCAGTTTAGGACGGGAGAATAACGAGCAGTACTTC
CASSLGRENNEQYF
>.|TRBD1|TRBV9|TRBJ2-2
TGTGCCAGCAGCAAAGGGGGCTTCGGGGAGCTGTTTTTT
CASSKGGFGELFF
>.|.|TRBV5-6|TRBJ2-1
TGTGCCAGCAGCTTCCGGGGTACAGGGGAGCAGTTCTTC
CASSFRGTGEQFF
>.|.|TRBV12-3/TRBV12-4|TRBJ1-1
TGTGCCAGCATGAACAGGAACACTGAAGCTTTCTTT
CASMNRNTEAFF
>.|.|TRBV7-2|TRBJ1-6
TGTGCCAGCAGCTTGCCCCGGGTGACTTCCCTCCACTTT
CASSLPRVTSLHF
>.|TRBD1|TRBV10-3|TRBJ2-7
TGTGCCATCAGTGAGGGGAGACAGGGAGACTCCTACGAGCAGTACTTC
CAISEGRQGDSYEQYF
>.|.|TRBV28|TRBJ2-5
TGTGCCAGCACTAAAAGTCCCGGGGAGACCCAGTACTTC
CASTKSPGETQYF
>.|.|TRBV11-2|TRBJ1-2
TGTGCCAGCAGCCCATGGGAGGGACTCAACTATGGCTACACCTTC
CASSPWEGLNYGYTF
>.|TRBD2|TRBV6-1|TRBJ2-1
TGTGCCAGCAGTGAAGAAGAGGGAGGGCCCTACAATGAGCAGTTCTTC
CASSEEEGGPYNEQFF
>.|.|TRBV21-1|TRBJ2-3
TGTGCCAGCAGCAAAGCCCGGACTAGCGGGCTCGCAGATACGCAGTATTTT
CASSKARTSGLADTQYF
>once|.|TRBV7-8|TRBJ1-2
TGTGCCAGCAGCTTAGTCCAGGATTATGGCTACACCTTC
CASSLVQDYGYTF
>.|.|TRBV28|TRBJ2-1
TGTGGGTGGGGCCGAGAAAACTACAATGAGCAGTTCTTC
CGWGRENYNEQFF
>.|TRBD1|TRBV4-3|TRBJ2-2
TGCGCCAGCAGCCAAGCCCCGGGACAGGGGGTTTTTGGTGTTCCCGGGGAGCTGTTTTTT
CASSQAPGQGVFGVPGELFF
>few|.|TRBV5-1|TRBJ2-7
TGCGCCAGCAGCTTAAAGACAGGCTACGAGCAGTACTTC
CASSLKTGYEQYF
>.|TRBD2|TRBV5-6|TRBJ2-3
TGTGCCAGTACACCCAGCAGGACTAGATTTACAGATACGCAGTATTTT
CASTPSRTRFTDTQYF
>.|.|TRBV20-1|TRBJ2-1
TGCAGTGCTAGTGGCGGGTTTGAGCAGTTCTTC
CSASGGFEQFF
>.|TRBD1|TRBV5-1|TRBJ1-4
TGCGCCAGCAGCTTGGCCGGGACAGGGCGGGAAAAACTGTTTTTT
CASSLAGTGREKLFF
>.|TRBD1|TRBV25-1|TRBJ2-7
TGTGCCAGCAGTGTAGGACAGGGGGCCTACGAGCAGTACTTC
CASSVGQGAYEQYF